The entry that follows covers one T cell receptor beta chain sequence. The antigen remains unidentified. Ahead of thyroid surgery, no patient had received treatment of any kind. This sample is drawn from a study of metastatic and nonmetastatic thyroid tumors. In the original processing: It was from CDR3 differences across clinicopathological groups that a distant-metastasis classifier for papillary thyroid cancer was built. MiXCR re-clonotyped the PCR reads for TCRdb. Here the V and J calls rest on TCRdb's processing, not on the authors' analysis. The table shows 60,000 or so clones, with roughly 29% occurring only once. Regarding the study as a whole: Significantly higher TCR beta diversity was reportedly seen in malignant thyroid tumors than benign nodules, in blood and tumor.

The CDR3 has 16 residues. Per the germline V gene, CDR1 is MNHEY and CDR2 is SMNVEV (reference sequence). V was clipped by 6 bases and J by 7 bases; unmatched bases: 12. The V gene is TRBV27, the J gene TRBJ2-1; 10 nucleotides agree with TRBD2. The receptor was derived from a female donor with papillary thyroid cancer or a benign thyroid nodule (not recorded which). Some clones in this sample may be carry-over from other donors' samples. Material for sequencing was blood. The chain's CDR3 is CASRRRLAGVGNEQFF. CDR3 bases: TGTGCCAGCAGACGCAGGCTAGCGGGGGTGGGTAATGAGCAGTTCTTC.